The 8 T cell receptor beta chains in this list originate from one sample, sequenced in a study of blood T cell repertoires in COVID-19. The method was immunoSEQ multiplex PCR; TCRdb's version includes in-frame clones alone and lacks a portion of them. Here the sample spans approximately 250,000 clones, 84% being singletons. Sequences were obtained from peripheral blood. The receptor source for this set is a woman between 40 and 50 years old who had recovered from COVID-19.

The chain combines TRBV9 with TRBJ1-1, with D perhaps TRBD1 (5 bases). The V end lost 2 bases, the J end lost 4 bases, and 12 bases lay between the germline ends. The CDR3 runs 14 residues. CDR1 is SGDLS, CDR2 YYNGEE, per germline. The CDR3 coding sequence is TGTGCCAGCAGCGTTTGGGGGGACTCCACTGAAGCTTTCTTT. This codes for CASSVWGDSTEAFF. Supplemented by reference TRBV9 and TRBJ1-1, the full variable domain reads DSGVTQTPKHLITATGQRVTLRCSPRSGDLSVYWYQQSLDQGLQFLIQYYNGEERAKGNILERFSAQQFPDLHSELNLSSLELGDSALYFCASSVWGDSTEAFFGQGTRLTVV.

V gene TRBV19 combines with J gene TRBJ1-5, with D possibly TRBD1 on 5 matching bases. The CDR3 has 14 amino acids. Trimming cost V 5 bases and J 1 base, with 9 bases left between them. Germline V gene lookup returns CDR1 LNHDA and CDR2 SQIVND (reference sequence). CDR3 amino acids: CASSFDRSNQPQHF. For the CDR3, the DNA is TGTGCCAGTAGTTTCGACAGAAGCAATCAGCCCCAGCATTTT.

The CDR3 is CASSRPDSLLGNTIYF. CDR3 bases: TGTGCCAGCAGCAGGCCGGACAGTCTACTTGGAAACACCATATATTTT. The J gene is TRBJ1-3, the V gene TRBV21-1; TRBD1, the table's D call, lacks a check against the DNA. TRBV21-1 is listed as a pseudogene. The CDR3 totals 16 residues.

The rearrangement uses TRBV9 and TRBJ1-6, with 9 nucleotides matching TRBD1. The CDR3 contains 14 residues. V was pared by 3 bases and J by 9 bases, with 4 bases of the junction left unmatched. Germline V gives CDR1 SGDLS, CDR2 YYNGEE. The CDR3 loop is CASSAGQGFSPLHF. In DNA form, the CDR3 reads TGTGCCAGCAGCGCGGGACAGGGCTTTTCACCCCTCCACTTT.

The chain uses TRBV4-2 and TRBJ2-7, with 8 bases fitting TRBD2. The CDR3 has 17 amino acids. CDR1 and CDR2 from the germline V gene are LGHNA and YNFKEQ. V dropped 0 bases and J dropped 2; count of bases not matched to a gene: 9. The CDR3 DNA is TGTGCCAGCAGCCAAGATCTTACCAGCGGGGGTACCTACGAGCAGTACTTC. This translates into CASSQDLTSGGTYEQYF.

The V gene is TRBV7-9, the J gene TRBJ2-6; D is uncertain. CDR1 and CDR2 (germline): SEHNR, FQNEAQ (reference sequence). The CDR3 is made up of 16 amino acids. With 4 bases removed from V and 0 bases from J, the gap between germline ends came to 10 bases. The CDR3 region is CASSSERGSGANVLTF. In DNA, the CDR3 is TGTGCCAGCAGCTCAGAACGTGGCTCTGGGGCCAACGTCCTGACTTTC. The whole variable domain, remainder taken from reference TRBV7-9 and TRBJ2-6, is DTGVSQNPRHKITKRGQNVTFRCDPISEHNRLYWYRQTLGQGPEFLTYFQNEAQLEKSRLLSDRFSAERPKGSFSTLEIQRTEQGDSAMYLCASSSERGSGANVLTFGAGSRLTVL.

The CDR3 region is CASSEQGARYGYTF. The CDR3 nucleotides are TGTGCCAGCAGTGAGCAGGGGGCAAGGTATGGCTACACCTTC. The chain combines TRBV2 with TRBJ1-2; 8 nucleotides line up with TRBD1. Germline trimming cut 3 bases from V and 5 bases from J; bases unmatched to any gene: 5. Germline values: CDR1 SNHLY, CDR2 FYNNEI. The CDR3 is 14 residues long.

The chain employs TRBV7-3 and TRBJ2-3; TRBD2 aligns across 8 bases. Germline V gene lookup returns CDR1 SGHTA and CDR2 FQGTGA. The ends lost 1 base at V and 2 bases at J; junction bases unmatched: 8. The CDR3 has 17 residues. The CDR3 loop reads CASSLNAAGGHTDTQYF. The CDR3 bases are TGTGCCAGCAGCTTAAATGCGGCGGGGGGCCACACAGATACGCAGTATTTT.